This T cell receptor beta chain comes out of a study of cytomegalovirus exposure and HLA in healthy donors. Across the study: Earlier sequencing of about 179 million T cells yielded around 120 million unique TCR beta sequences. Regarding the study as a whole: In a later analysis, DRB1 alleles had the most associated TCRs; HLA-C alleles the fewest.

A remark on this clone: What it binds is not known.

PCR was performed using 60 Vbeta and 13 Jbeta primers. Generated by immunoSEQ multiplex PCR, the TCRdb table keeps only in-frame clones and is missing some. The sample has approximately 130,000 clones, approximately 70% seen once. Sequenced input: PBMCs. This TCR came from a woman aged 55-75 years in good health and CMV-seropositive.

CDR3 in DNA: TGCAGCGTTGACCAGGGGGTGCTGAGAGAAACCTTC. This encodes CSVDQGVLRETF. V and J are TRBV29-1 and TRBJ1-2, with 7 bases identical to TRBD1. The CDR3 is made up of 12 amino acids. V lost 3 bases to trimming and J lost 14 bases; unmatched junction nucleotides: 12. Per germline, CDR1 SQVTM and CDR2 ANQGSEA.